One and the same sample provided the 2 T cell receptor beta chains below, sequenced in a study of shared clonotypes between healthy human individuals. Here immunoSEQ multiplex PCR was the method, and the copy in TCRdb shows in-frame clones only, minus some. This sample carries some 630,000 clones, less than 80% of them seen once, and the ten largest clones take under 2%. The sequenced material came from memory CD4+ T cells sorted from blood. The subset denotes: CD45RA-negative fraction. The receptor set was obtained from a woman in her 30s in good health.

V is TRBV7-2 and J is TRBJ2-2; D unclear. The ends were cut back, 6 bases at V and 1 base at J, with 12 bases in the middle. This CDR3 contains 15 residues. Germline V gene data show CDR1 as SGHTA and CDR2 as FQGNSA. CDR3 residues: CASSLQPLNTGELFF. CDR3 DNA: TGTGCCAGCAGTCTACAGCCGCTGAACACCGGGGAGCTGTTTTTT.

The chain uses TRBV7-9 and TRBJ2-1, with D possibly matching TRBD1 (5 bases). V lost 1 base to trimming and J lost 9 bases, with 13 bases between them. CDR1 is SEHNR and CDR2 is FQNEAQ in the germline V gene (reference sequence). The CDR3 consists of 14 residues. As DNA, the CDR3 is TGTGCCAGCAGCTTAGTTGGCTCCGACAGTGAGCAGTTCTTC. As protein: CASSLVGSDSEQFF.